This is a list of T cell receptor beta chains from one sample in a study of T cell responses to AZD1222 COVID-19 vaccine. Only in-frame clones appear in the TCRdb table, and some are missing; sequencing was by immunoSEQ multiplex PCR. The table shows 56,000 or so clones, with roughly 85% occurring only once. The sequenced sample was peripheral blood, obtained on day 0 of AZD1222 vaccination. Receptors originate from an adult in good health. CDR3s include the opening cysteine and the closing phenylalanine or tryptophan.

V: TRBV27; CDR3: CASSSNQGSGTGELFF
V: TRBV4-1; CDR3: CASSQVLRANYGYTF
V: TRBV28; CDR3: CASSLGSNYEQYF
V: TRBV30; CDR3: CAWLGQGGSPLHF
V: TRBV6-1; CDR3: CASSEQPSSTDTQYF
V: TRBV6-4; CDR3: CASRSTGSPYGYTF
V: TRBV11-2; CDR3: CASSLTGMGYEQYF
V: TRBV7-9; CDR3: CASSVTNTGELFF
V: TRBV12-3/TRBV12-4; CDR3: CASGHRGLEAFF
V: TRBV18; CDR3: CASSPTGGEQYF
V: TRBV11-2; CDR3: CASSPGQVGTDTQYF
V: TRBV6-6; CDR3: CASRQRDRGRSYGYTF